Reported below is one T cell receptor beta chain. Its antigen is unknown. In the same sample, other DNA sequences code for this CDR3. These data come from a study of shared clonotypes between healthy human individuals. Background on the study: Donors, aged 18 to 49, were a couple of women and three men.

The study separated CD4+ cells into CD45RA+ naive and CD45RA-negative memory subsets. Study-wide points: Rarefaction showed sorted-subset sequencing was incomplete despite large depth. Tissues were not sampled, only blood, and their repertoires likely differ.

V lost 3 bases, J lost 4 bases, and 7 bases lay in between. The CDR3 is 13 amino acids. The germline CDR1 and CDR2 sequences are KGHSH and LQKENI. Only in-frame clones appear in the TCRdb table, and some are missing; sequencing was by immunoSEQ multiplex PCR. The table records a few million clones, approximately 94% of them present only once. Material for sequencing was naive CD4+ T cells sorted from blood. Subset specified: CD45RA+ positively selected. This chain joins TRBV18 and TRBJ1-5; D is perhaps TRBD1 (5 bases). The origin of this receptor is a man younger than 35 in good health. DNA for the CDR3: TGTGCCAGCTCACCGCAGGGTAATCAGCCCCAGCATTTT. It translates to CASSPQGNQPQHF. Supplemented by reference TRBV18 and TRBJ1-5, the full variable domain reads NAGVMQNPRHLVRRRGQEARLRCSPMKGHSHVYWYRQLPEEGLKFMVYLQKENIIDESGMPKERFSAEFPKEGPSILRIQQVVRGDSAAYFCASSPQGNQPQHFGDGTRLSIL.